This T cell receptor beta chain was sequenced in a study of shared T cell receptors in the human thymus. Sequenced by immunoSEQ multiplex PCR; TCRdb stores in-frame clones only, minus some. The sample has 450,000 to 650,000 clones; 75% to 85% are singletons. The ends were cut back, 4 bases at V and 10 bases at J, with 13 bases in the middle. Germline V CDR1 and CDR2: SNHLY, FYNNEI. This CDR3 region has 12 residues. This same sample was also part of a study on human thymus T cells.

The sequencing input was thymocytes. This chain links TRBV2 with TRBJ1-2, with D unclear. This clonotype originated in a boy in the first two years of life with a congenital heart defect. This CDR3 is CASSGIQPLYTF. CDR3 DNA: TGTGCCAGCAGTGGTATACAGCCGCTCTACACCTTC.